At least ten counts were recorded for the clone carrying this T cell receptor beta chain. TCRdb re-derived calls from the RT-PCR reads in MiXCR, one entry per CDR3 protein. The data show almost 700,000 distinct CDR3 sequences, more than 13% seen once. The sequenced sample was memory CD4+ T cells from blood. This clonotype was sampled from a female donor in good health, serving as a healthy control.

CDR3 bases: TGTGCCAGCAGCCGGGGGGGCAGAGAGAATGGCTACACCTTC. Translating it yields CASSRGGRENGYTF. J is TRBJ1-2 and V is TRBV28, with D possibly TRBD1 on 6 matching bases. Germline CDR1 reads MDHEN; CDR2 reads SYDVKM. Trimming stripped 6 bases from V and 6 bases from J, with 17 bases between. There are 14 residues in the CDR3.